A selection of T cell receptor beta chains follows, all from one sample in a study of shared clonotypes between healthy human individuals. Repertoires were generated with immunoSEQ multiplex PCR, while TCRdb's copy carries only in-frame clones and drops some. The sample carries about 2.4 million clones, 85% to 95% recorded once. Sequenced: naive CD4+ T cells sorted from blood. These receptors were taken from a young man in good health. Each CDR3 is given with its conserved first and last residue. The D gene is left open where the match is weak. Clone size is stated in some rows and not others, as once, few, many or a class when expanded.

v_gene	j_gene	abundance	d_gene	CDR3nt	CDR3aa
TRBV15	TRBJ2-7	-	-	TGTGCCACCAGCAGACCTGACTACTCCTACGAGCAGTACTTC	CATSRPDYSYEQYF
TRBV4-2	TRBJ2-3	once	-	TGTGCCAGCAGCCAAGGATCTAGCGTCAGCACAGATACGCAGTATTTT	CASSQGSSVSTDTQYF
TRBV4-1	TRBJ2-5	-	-	TGCGCCAGCAGCCTCTGGGGGGGCCTCCAAGAGACCCAGTACTTC	CASSLWGGLQETQYF
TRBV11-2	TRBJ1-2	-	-	TGTGCCAGCAGCTTAGATGGCGGCCCCTATGGCTACACCTTC	CASSLDGGPYGYTF
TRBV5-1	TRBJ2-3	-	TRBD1	TGCGCCAGCAGCCTTAATACAGGGGCAGATACGCAGTATTTT	CASSLNTGADTQYF
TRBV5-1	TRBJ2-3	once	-	TGCGCCAGCAGCTTACAGTACCCTAGCACAGATACGCAGTATTTT	CASSLQYPSTDTQYF
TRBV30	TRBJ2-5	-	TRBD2	TGTGCCCGAGCGGGGAAGAAAGAGACCCAGTACTTC	CARAGKKETQYF
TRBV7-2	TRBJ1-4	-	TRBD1	TGTGCCAGCAGCTTGGCGGGACAGCTAGGGGAAAAACTGTTTTTT	CASSLAGQLGEKLFF
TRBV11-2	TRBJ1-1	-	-	TGTGCCAGCAGCCTGAATTGGGGAGGCTTAGGCACTGAAGCTTTCTTT	CASSLNWGGLGTEAFF
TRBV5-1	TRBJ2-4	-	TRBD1	TGCGCCAGCAGCTCACCCACTACAGGGGTGGGAAACATTCAGTACTTC	CASSSPTTGVGNIQYF
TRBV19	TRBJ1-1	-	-	TGTGCCAGTGCCCGGACCCGTATGAACACTGAAGCTTTCTTT	CASARTRMNTEAFF
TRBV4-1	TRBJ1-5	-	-	TGCGCCAGCAGCCCCTACCCTCCAGGGGATAGGAGCAATCAGCCCCAGCATTTT	CASSPYPPGDRSNQPQHF
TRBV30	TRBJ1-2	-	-	TGTGCCTGGAGCTTTGGGGACTATGGCTACACCTTC	CAWSFGDYGYTF
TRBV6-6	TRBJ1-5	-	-	TGTGCCAGCAGTTCTTGGGGAGGGAGTCAGCCCCAGCATTTT	CASSSWGGSQPQHF
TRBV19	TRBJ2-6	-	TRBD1	TGTGCCAGTAGTATAGCCGCCGGGACAGTTCGCTCTGGGGCCAACGTCCTGACTTTC	CASSIAAGTVRSGANVLTF
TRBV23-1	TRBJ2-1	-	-	TGCGCCAGCAGTCACTTCCAGGTCAATGAGCAGTTCTTC	CASSHFQVNEQFF
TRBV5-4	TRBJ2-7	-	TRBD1	TGTGCCAGTCGCCCCCCGGGGGGACAGGGAACCCACGAGCAGTACTTC	CASRPPGGQGTHEQYF
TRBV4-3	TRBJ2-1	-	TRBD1	TGCGCCAGCAGCCGAGACAGGGGCGGGGAGCAGTTCTTC	CASSRDRGGEQFF
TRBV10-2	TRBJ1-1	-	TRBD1	TGCGCCAGCAGTGAGTATGGGCAGGGGGCCCGAGAGGCTGAAGCTTTCTTT	CASSEYGQGAREAEAFF
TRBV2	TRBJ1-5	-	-	TGTGCCAGCAGTGTAGGGCAGCTTCATCAGCCCCAGCATTTT	CASSVGQLHQPQHF
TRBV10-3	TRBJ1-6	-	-	TGTGCTAACAATGAGGGGGGCTATAATTCACCCCTCCACTTT	CANNEGGYNSPLHF
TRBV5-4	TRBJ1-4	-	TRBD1	TGTGCCAGCAGCGGCGGACAGGGGTTTCAAAAACTGTTTTTT	CASSGGQGFQKLFF
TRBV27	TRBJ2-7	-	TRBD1	TGTGCCAGCAGTTCAACCGGGACAGGGGGCCGCCACGAGCAGTACTTC	CASSSTGTGGRHEQYF
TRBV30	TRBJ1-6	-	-	TGTGCCTGGAGTGGGGGACGGACCTATAATTCACCCCTCCACTTT	CAWSGGRTYNSPLHF
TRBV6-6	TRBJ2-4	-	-	TGTGCCAGCACAGGACACTTAAACCTAGCCAAAAACATTCAGTACTTC	CASTGHLNLAKNIQYF
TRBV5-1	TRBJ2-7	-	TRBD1	TGCGCCAGCAGCGGGGGACAGCCTCTAGCTAGCTACGAGCAGTACTTC	CASSGGQPLASYEQYF
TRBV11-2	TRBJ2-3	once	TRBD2	TGTGCCAGCAGCTCCCCGGGCGGGGGGCTTAATACGCAGTATTTT	CASSSPGGGLNTQYF